The entry that follows covers one T cell receptor (beta chain) sequence. This sample stems from a study of T-cell reconstitution after alpha-beta-depleted transplantation in children. Molecular barcoding with unique molecular identifiers was used for the TCRbeta library. TCRdb called the PCR reads again in MiXCR, with one record for every CDR3 protein. The sample has hundreds of thousands of distinct CDR3 sequences; approximately 15% are singletons. The sample was PBMCs, mostly from graft donor cells, taken 360 days after TCRalphabeta/CD19-depleted stem cell transplant. The sequence came from a male patient younger than 18 who had a stem cell transplant for acute lymphoblastic leukemia, so the T cells may come from the graft donor.

CDR3 bases: TGTGCCAGCAGCCAAGTGGCTTCTAACTACGAGCAGTACTTC. Protein: CASSQVASNYEQYF. V is TRBV4-2 and J is TRBJ2-7, with unresolved D. Germline V lookup: CDR1 LGHNA, CDR2 YNFKEQ. The length of the CDR3 is 14 residues. The V gene lost 1 base and the J gene lost 3 bases, with 10 bases spanning the gap.